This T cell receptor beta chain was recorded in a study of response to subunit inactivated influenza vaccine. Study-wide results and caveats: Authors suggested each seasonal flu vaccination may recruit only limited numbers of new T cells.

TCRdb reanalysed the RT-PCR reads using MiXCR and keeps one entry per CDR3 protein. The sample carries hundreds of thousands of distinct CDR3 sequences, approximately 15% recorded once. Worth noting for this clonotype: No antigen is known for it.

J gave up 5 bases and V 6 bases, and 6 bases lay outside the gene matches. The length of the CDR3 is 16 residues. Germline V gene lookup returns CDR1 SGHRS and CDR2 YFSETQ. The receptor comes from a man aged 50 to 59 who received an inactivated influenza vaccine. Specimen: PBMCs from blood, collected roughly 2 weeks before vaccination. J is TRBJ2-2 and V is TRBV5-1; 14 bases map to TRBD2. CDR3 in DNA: TGCGCCAGCACCCCCGGGACTAGCGGGAGTACCGGGGAGCTGTTTTTT. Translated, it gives CASTPGTSGSTGELFF.